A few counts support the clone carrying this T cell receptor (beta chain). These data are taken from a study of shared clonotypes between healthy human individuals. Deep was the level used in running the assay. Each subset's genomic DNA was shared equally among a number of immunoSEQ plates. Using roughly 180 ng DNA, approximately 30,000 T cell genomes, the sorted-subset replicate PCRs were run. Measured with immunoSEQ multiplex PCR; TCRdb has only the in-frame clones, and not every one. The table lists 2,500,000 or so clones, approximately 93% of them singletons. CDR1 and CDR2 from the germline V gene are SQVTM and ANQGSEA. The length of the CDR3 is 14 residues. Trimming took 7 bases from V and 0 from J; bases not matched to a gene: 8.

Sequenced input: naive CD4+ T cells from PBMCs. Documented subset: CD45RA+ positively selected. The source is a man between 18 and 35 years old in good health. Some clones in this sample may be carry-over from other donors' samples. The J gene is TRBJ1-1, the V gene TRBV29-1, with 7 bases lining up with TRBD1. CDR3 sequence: CSARDRHMNTEAFF. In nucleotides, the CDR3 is TGCAGCGCCCGGGACAGACACATGAACACTGAAGCTTTCTTT.